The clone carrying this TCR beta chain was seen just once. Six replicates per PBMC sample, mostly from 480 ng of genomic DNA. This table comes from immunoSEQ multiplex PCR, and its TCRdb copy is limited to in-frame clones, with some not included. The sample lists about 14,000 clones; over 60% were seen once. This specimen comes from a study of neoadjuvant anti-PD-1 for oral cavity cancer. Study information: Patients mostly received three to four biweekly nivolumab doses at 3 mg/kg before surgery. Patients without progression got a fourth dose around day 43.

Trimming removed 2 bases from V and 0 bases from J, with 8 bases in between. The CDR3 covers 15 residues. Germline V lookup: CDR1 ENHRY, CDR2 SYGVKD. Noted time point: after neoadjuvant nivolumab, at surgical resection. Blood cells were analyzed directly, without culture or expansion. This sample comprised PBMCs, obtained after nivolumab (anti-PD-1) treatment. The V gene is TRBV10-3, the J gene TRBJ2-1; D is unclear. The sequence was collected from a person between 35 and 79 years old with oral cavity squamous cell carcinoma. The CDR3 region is CAISEPRNSYNEQFF. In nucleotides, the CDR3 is TGTGCCATCAGTGAGCCCCGGAACTCCTACAATGAGCAGTTCTTC.